This T cell receptor (beta chain) emerged from a study of regulatory T cells in long-lasting Graves disease (dated by TCRdb to the early 2020s). With regard to the full study: In the newly diagnosed Graves' disease group, patients had been taking antithyroid drugs for less than 3 months. This study used TCR sequencing and RNA sequencing of peripheral blood to compare persistent Graves' disease patients against newly diagnosed Graves' disease patients. The study was registered as a clinical trial and conducted in China. TCR sequencing covered about 13 persistent and 20 or so newly diagnosed Graves' disease patients, around 35 samples in total.

Library prep was done by multiplex PCR. TCRdb lists the instrument as Illumina HiSeq 4000. CDR3 regions were amplified by Arm-PCR with iRepertoire HTBI primers to construct TCR beta libraries. Before sequencing, the PCR products underwent gel purification. The study's own analysis went as follows. Gene usage analysis of CDR3 amino acid clonotypes relied on the roughly 67 TRBV and 13 to 15 TRBJ segments identified across samples. Filtered high-quality paired reads were merged into contigs using COPE and FqMerger. BLAST was used to align contigs to IMGT TRBV, TRBD and TRBJ reference genes, with CDR3 defined following IMGT. Highly expanded clones were defined as clonotypes with a frequency above 0.1%. Shannon entropy was used to measure repertoire diversity, and the Gini coefficient was used to measure V-J evenness. A clonotype found in more than one individual was treated as public. The public reads were quality trimmed at Q25 with fastp and then assembled into clones with MiXCR by TCRdb, keeping productive beta chains. Rows with one shared CDR3 protein collapse into an entry with the most common genes and DNA. The V and J calls here are based on TCRdb, not the publication. This sample lists hundreds of thousands of distinct CDR3 sequences; roughly 15% were detected once. The ten largest make up approximately 12% of the sample.

About this clonotype: Its antigen specificity is not known. The sample holds no much larger clone one base away, and base qualities are not on file.

The time point label here, explained by the study, means: newly diagnosed GD, antithyroid drugs for less than 3 months. For both TCR sequencing and RNA sequencing, RNA was extracted from PBMCs using TRIzol. Graves' disease was diagnosed according to American Thyroid Association guidelines. Recruitment of patients was carried out at an endocrinology department in Xi'an, China. From each patient, approximately 9.9 milliliters of peripheral blood was collected into an EDTA anticoagulant tube. PBMCs were isolated by Ficoll Paque Plus density gradient separation without further T cell sorting. An Agilent 2100 Bioanalyzer and agarose gel were used to check RNA quality, and a NanoDrop 2000 was used to measure RNA concentration. Points the paper makes about the study in general: A larger number of public clonotypes was shared among persistent patients (under 3,000) than among newly diagnosed patients (about 990). Only the TCR beta chain was sequenced and analyzed. The authors noted that the small sample size was a limitation that may lower accuracy. Peripheral blood alone was examined, since thyroid tissue, which constituted the primary lesion, could not be accessed. Compared with newly diagnosed patients, patients with persistent Graves' disease had lower TCR Shannon entropy and fewer highly expanded clones, which suggests clonal expansion. Persistent disease showed preferential use of TRBV28, TRBJ1-2 and TRBJ2-5, whereas newly diagnosed disease favored TRBV20-1 and TRBJ2-1.

The germline V gene (reference sequence) specifies DFQATT as CDR1 and SNEGSKA as CDR2. Trimmed from V: 6 bases; trimmed from J: 3 bases; junction bases lacking a gene match: 7. The cysteine opens and the phenylalanine closes a CDR3 of 13 amino acids. Only CDR3 DNA remains: 39 bases, in frame from the first base. This same sample was also part of a study on T cells in Graves' hyperthyroidism and ophthalmopathy. The second source states: A patient counted as having stable Graves' hyperthyroidism if no progression to ophthalmopathy occurred over 18 months of follow-up. Hyperthyroidism patients were aged 18 to 65 years and newly diagnosed, with disease duration of less than 2 months. Any patient with an uncontrolled infection, another autoimmune disease, pregnancy or lactation was excluded. Diagnoses were established on the basis of clinical symptoms, serum thyroxine and TRAb, thyroid ultrasound, and orbital computed tomography. The first round of RT-PCR for the TCR CDR3 was performed with the HTBI primer set and the Qiagen OneStep RT-PCR kit. Most expanded thyroid clonotypes (frequency above 0.001) were also detected in blood, suggesting blood repertoires may reflect thyroid immune responses. A model built on a 13 V-J signature distinguished ophthalmopathy from stable hyperthyroidism, reaching around 90% sensitivity and 81.08% specificity in cross-validation and 80%/75% in testing. In validation, progression to ophthalmopathy was predicted by the model with around 70% sensitivity and 72% to 85% specificity, a median of approximately 6.5 months before onset. To identify TCR V-J signatures that set the groups apart, the researchers used a discovery cohort of 100 patients, made up of roughly 40 with Graves' ophthalmopathy and some 60 with stable Graves' hyperthyroidism. Prospective prediction of ophthalmopathy was tested in an independent validation cohort of 18 to 20 hyperthyroidism patients and 17 patients who later progressed to ophthalmopathy. The roughly 100 discovery patients were randomly divided into training and test sets at a 7:3 ratio. In addition, the study compared T-cell repertoires in thyroid tissue and in blood from about 6 Graves' hyperthyroidism patients. Once sampling was done, hyperthyroidism patients were given methimazole at a starting dose of 30 mg daily, whereas ophthalmopathy patients were given high-dose intravenous methylprednisolone. A second multiplex PCR round built the libraries, followed by size selection and purification. Paired-end sequencing of the libraries was performed with 100 bp reads on an Illumina HiSeq2000. SOAPnuke was used to process the raw data, throwing out any read that contained adapters or uncalled bases, had a mean Phred below 15, or lacked an exact constant-primer or identifier match. High-quality paired reads were merged using COPE v1.2.5, and each unique nucleotide sequence was defined as a clonotype. Clonotypes were aligned to IMGT TRBV, TRBD and TRBJ reference segments using MiTCR v1.1. The analysis included only V-J combinations with a frequency above 0.0001, which together covered 98% to 99.2% of the repertoires. A TCS score was defined as the ratio of F50 (clonal expansion) to E x V (chaos), with BLOSUM62-based TCRdist applied between CDR3 peptides within each V-J. Welch's t-statistics and random forest reduced around 520 V-J features to 10 to 15, which were used in a naive Bayes classifier (R e1071). No statistical method was used to set the sample size in advance, and investigators knew the group allocation. The paper reports TCR Vbeta CDR3 sequencing of over 120 peripheral blood samples: 43 ophthalmopathy, under 80 hyperthyroidism and approximately 17 progressor patients.

Here the chain combines TRBV20-1 and TRBJ1-1; 7 junctional bases match TRBD1. The starting material was peripheral blood mononuclear cells (PBMCs), obtained at new diagnosis, from a patient treated with antithyroid drugs. The source is a young man with Graves disease. Donor details come from another sample of the same person, matched by shared clones. The bases are TGCAGTGCGCCGGGACAGAGGGACACTGAAGCTTTCTTT. It codes for CSAPGQRDTEAFF.